The clone carrying this T cell receptor beta chain was picked up many times. Its target is not known. The TCRbeta library was prepared with unique molecular identifiers. TCRdb re-called the PCR reads with MiXCR, one entry per CDR3 protein. Among approximately 490,000 distinct CDR3 sequences, approximately 10% were seen once, and the ten largest hold 2% to 2.5%. These data are taken from a study of T-cell reconstitution after alpha-beta-depleted transplantation in children. Points from the study as a whole: Reports say that about two months after transplant, the alpha-beta T cells came out of several hundred graft clones that had expanded.

V lost 0 bases and J lost 9, with 14 bases in between. This CDR3 region has 15 residues. Per germline, CDR1 MNHEY and CDR2 SMNVEV (reference sequence). This TCR was recovered from a child aged 2 to 10 with inherited bone marrow failure, due to receive a stem cell transplant. The starting material was PBMCs, obtained before TCRalphabeta/CD19-depleted stem cell transplant. The V gene is TRBV27, the J gene TRBJ1-4; TRBD1 is a possible D gene (5 bases). As DNA, the CDR3 is TGTGCCAGCAGTTTATCAGGGGTCCCAATGAAAAAACTGTTTTTT. Amino acid sequence: CASSLSGVPMKKLFF.